The clone carrying this T cell receptor beta chain was detected ten times or more. This entry belongs to a study of T-cell reconstitution after alpha-beta-depleted transplantation in children. Using unique molecular identifiers, the investigators prepared the TCRbeta library. TCRdb re-called the PCR reads through MiXCR, storing one row per CDR3 protein. The table has over 70,000 distinct CDR3 sequences, 10% to 15% seen once. This TCR was recovered from a human donor who donated a stem cell graft to a child with inherited bone marrow failure. The source was PBMCs from the stem cell graft donor, collected from the stem cell graft.

DNA for the CDR3: TGTGCCAGCTCACCATCCGAGGCAGCTGGAAACACCATATATTTT. Its translation is CASSPSEAAGNTIYF. The genes are TRBV18 and TRBJ1-3; D unclear. The CDR3 is 15 amino acids. Germline lookup yields CDR1 KGHSH and CDR2 LQKENI. V lost 2 bases, J lost 2 bases, and 10 bases lay in between.